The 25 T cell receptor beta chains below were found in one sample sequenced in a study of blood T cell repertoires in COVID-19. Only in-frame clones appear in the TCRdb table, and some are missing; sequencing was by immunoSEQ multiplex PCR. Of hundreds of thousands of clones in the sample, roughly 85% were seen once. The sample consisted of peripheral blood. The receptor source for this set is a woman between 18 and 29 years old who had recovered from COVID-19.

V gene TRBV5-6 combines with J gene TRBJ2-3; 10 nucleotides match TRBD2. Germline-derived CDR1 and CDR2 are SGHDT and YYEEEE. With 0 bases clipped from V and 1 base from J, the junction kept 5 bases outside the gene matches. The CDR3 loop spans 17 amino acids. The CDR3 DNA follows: TGTGCCAGCAGCTTGGAACTAGCGGGGTTAGGCACAGATACGCAGTATTTT. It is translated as CASSLELAGLGTDTQYF.

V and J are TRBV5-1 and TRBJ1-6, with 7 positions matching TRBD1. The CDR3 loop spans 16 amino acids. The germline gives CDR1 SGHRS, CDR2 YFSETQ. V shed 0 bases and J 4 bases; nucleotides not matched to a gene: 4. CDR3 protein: CASSLAGGRYNSPLHF. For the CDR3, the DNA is TGCGCCAGCAGCTTGGCAGGGGGAAGGTATAATTCACCCCTCCACTTT.

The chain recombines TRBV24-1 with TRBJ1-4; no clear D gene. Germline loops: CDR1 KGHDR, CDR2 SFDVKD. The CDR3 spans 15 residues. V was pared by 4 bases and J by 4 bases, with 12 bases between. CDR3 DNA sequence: TGTGCCACCAGTGACGCCAAAAGCGGTAATGAAAAACTGTTTTTT. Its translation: CATSDAKSGNEKLFF.

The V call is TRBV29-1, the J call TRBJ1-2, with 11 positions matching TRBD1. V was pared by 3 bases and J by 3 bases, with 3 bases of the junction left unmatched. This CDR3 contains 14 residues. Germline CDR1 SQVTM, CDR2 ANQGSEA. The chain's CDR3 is CSVEGQGGHYGYTF. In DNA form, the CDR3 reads TGCAGCGTTGAGGGACAGGGGGGCCACTATGGCTACACCTTC.

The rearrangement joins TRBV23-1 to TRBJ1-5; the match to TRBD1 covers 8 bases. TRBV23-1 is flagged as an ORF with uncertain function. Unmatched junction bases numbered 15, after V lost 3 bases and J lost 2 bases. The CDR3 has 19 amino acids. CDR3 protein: CASSQSPRTGRSRNQPQHF. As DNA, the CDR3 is TGCGCCAGCAGTCAGAGCCCCCGGACAGGGAGGTCGCGCAATCAGCCCCAGCATTTT.

CDR3 in DNA: TGTGCCAGCAGCTTAGTGGGACTACTCAAAAAAGAGACCCAGTACTTC. Translation: CASSLVGLLKKETQYF. The chain couples TRBV7-2 to TRBJ2-5; 7 bases fit TRBD2. Germline CDR1 is SGHTA and CDR2 is FQGNSA. The CDR3 sequence is 16 residues long. V gave up 1 base and J gave up 3 bases; unmatched junction bases: 8.

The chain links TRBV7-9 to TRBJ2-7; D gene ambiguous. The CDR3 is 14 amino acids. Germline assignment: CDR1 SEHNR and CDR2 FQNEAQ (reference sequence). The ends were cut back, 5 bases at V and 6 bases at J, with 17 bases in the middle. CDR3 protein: CASSPSRGPGEQYF. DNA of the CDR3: TGTGCCAGCAGCCCGTCACGAGGTCCGGGCGAGCAGTACTTC.

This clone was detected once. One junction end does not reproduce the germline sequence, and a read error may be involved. The CDR3 here is CASSAPGQSSQIF. The DNA for the CDR3 is TGTGCCAGCAGCGCACCGGGACAATCTTCCCAAATCTTC. The rearrangement links TRBV9 to TRBJ2-1, with a tentative D call TRBD1 (6 bases). Germline assignment: CDR1 SGDLS and CDR2 YYNGEE. This CDR3 contains 13 residues.

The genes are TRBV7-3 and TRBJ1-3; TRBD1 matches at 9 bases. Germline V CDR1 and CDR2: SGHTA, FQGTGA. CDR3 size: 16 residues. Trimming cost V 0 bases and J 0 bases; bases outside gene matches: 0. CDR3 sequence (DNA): TGTGCCAGCAGCTTAACGACAGGGGGCTCTGGAAACACCATATATTTT. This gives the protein CASSLTTGGSGNTIYF.

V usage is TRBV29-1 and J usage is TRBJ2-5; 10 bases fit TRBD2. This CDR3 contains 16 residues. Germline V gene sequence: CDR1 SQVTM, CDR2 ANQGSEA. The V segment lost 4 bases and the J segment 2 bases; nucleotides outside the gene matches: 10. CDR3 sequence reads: CSVAGLAGAVQETQYF. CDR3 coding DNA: TGCAGCGTTGCTGGCCTAGCGGGAGCGGTACAAGAGACCCAGTACTTC.

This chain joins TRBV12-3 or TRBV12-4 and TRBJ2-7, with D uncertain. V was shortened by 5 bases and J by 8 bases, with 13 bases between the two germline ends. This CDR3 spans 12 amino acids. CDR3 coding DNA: TGTGCCAGCAGTCCCGAAATAGCCCAGCAGTACTTC. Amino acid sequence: CASSPEIAQQYF.

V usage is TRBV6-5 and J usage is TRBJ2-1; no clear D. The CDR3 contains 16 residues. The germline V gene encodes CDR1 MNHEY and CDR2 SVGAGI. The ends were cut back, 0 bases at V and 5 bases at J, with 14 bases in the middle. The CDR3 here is CASSYSSPPVDNEQFF. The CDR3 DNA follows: TGTGCCAGCAGTTACTCGAGTCCTCCGGTTGACAATGAGCAGTTCTTC.

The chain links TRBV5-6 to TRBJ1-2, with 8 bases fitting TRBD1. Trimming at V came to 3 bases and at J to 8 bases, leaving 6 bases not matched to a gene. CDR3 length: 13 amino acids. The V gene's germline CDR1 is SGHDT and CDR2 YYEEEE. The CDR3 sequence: CASSSRTGRGYTF. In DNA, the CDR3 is TGTGCCAGCAGCTCCCGGACAGGGCGCGGCTACACCTTC.

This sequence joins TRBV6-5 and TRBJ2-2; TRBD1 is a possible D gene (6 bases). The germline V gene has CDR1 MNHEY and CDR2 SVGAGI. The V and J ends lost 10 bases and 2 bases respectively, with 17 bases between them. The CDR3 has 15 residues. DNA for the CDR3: TGTGCCACCTCACCCTCACAGGGAAACACCGGGGAGCTGTTTTTT. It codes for CATSPSQGNTGELFF.

The CDR3 DNA is TGTGCCAGCATTAGGCCCCCTACTAGCGGGAGGGCCGGTTTCGGGGAGCTGTTTTTT. Its translation is CASIRPPTSGRAGFGELFF. The V and J genes are TRBV7-9 and TRBJ2-2, with 13 bases fitting TRBD2. V shed 7 bases and J 7 bases; nucleotides not matched to a gene: 18. Germline CDR1 is SEHNR and CDR2 is FQNEAQ (reference sequence). The CDR3 runs to 19 residues.

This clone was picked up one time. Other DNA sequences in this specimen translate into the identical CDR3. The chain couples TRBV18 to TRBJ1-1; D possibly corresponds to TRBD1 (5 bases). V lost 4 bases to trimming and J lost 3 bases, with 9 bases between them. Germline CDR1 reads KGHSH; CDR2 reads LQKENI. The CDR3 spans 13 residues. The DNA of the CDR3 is TGTGCCAGCTCACGTCAGGGTGACACTGAAGCTTTCTTT. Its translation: CASSRQGDTEAFF.

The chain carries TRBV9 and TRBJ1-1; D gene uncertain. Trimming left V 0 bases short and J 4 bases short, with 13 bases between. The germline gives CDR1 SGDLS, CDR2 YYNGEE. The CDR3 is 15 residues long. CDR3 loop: CASSVEGAWSTEAFF. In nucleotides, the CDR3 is TGTGCCAGCAGCGTAGAAGGCGCGTGGAGCACTGAAGCTTTCTTT.

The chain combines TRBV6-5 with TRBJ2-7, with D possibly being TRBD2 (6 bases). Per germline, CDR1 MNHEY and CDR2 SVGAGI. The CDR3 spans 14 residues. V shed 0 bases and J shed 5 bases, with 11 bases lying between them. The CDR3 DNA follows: TGTGCCAGCAGTTACTCGGGGGGTGGGGACGAGCAGTACTTC. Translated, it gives CASSYSGGGDEQYF.

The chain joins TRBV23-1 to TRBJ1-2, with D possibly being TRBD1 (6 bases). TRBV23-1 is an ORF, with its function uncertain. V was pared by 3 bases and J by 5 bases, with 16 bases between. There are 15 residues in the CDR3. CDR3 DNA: TGCGCCAGCAGTCACGTTTGGTCAGGGGCTTATGGCTACACCTTC. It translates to CASSHVWSGAYGYTF.

CDR3 residues: CASSPTTGANYGYTF. The CDR3 DNA follows: TGCGCCAGCAGTCCTACAACAGGGGCCAACTATGGCTACACCTTC. The chain joins TRBV5-1 to TRBJ1-2; 7 nucleotides line up with TRBD1. This CDR3 region has 15 residues. The junction had 9 bases not matched to a gene; V was cut back by 5 bases and J by 2 bases. The germline gives CDR1 SGHRS, CDR2 YFSETQ.

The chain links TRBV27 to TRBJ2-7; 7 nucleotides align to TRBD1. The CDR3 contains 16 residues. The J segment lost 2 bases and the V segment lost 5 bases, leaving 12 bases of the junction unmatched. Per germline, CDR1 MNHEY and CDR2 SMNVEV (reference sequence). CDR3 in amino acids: CASSRLGTVAAYEQYF. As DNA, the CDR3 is TGTGCCAGCAGTCGCCTCGGGACAGTTGCTGCCTACGAGCAGTACTTC.

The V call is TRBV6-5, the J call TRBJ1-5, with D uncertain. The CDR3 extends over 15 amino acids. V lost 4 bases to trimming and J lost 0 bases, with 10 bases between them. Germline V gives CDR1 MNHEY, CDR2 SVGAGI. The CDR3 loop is CASSSERYSNQPQHF. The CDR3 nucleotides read TGTGCCAGCAGTTCCGAGCGTTATAGCAATCAGCCCCAGCATTTT.

The CDR3, as DNA: TGTGCCAGCAGCTCGGGACTAGCGGGAGTGGGCCACTCCTACGAGCAGTACTTC. Residues: CASSSGLAGVGHSYEQYF. This chain connects TRBV16 to TRBJ2-7, with 14 bases identical to TRBD2. Trimming took 5 bases from V and 0 from J; bases not matched to a gene: 9. Germline V gene data show CDR1 as KGHSY and CDR2 as FQNENV. There are 18 residues in the CDR3.

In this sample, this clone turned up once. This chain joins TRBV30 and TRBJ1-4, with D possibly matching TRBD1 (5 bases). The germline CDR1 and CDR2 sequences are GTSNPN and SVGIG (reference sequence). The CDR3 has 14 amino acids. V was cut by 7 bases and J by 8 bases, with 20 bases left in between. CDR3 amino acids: CASTAGGSGEKLFF. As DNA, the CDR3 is TGTGCCTCAACAGCCGGGGGGAGCGGGGAAAAACTGTTTTTT.

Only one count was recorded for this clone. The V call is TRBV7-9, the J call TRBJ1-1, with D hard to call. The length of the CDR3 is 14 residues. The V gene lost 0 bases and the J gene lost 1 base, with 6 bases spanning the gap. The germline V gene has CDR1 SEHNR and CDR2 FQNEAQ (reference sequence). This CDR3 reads CASSLASKNTEAFF. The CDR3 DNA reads TGTGCCAGCAGCTTAGCAAGCAAGAACACTGAAGCTTTCTTT. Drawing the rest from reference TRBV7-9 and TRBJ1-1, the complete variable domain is DTGVSQNPRHKITKRGQNVTFRCDPISEHNRLYWYRQTLGQGPEFLTYFQNEAQLEKSRLLSDRFSAERPKGSFSTLEIQRTEQGDSAMYLCASSLASKNTEAFFGQGTRLTVV.